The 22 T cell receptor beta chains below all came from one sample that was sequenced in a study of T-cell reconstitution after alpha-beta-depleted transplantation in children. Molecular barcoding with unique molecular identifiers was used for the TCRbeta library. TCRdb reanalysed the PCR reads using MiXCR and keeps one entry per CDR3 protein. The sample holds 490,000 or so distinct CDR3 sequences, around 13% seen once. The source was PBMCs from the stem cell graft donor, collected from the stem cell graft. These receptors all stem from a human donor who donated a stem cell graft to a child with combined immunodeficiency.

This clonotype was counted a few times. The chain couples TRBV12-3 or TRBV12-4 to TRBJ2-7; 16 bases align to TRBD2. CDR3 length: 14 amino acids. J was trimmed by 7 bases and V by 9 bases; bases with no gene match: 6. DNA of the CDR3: TGTGCCAGGGAAACGGGACTAGCGGGAGGGGAGCAGTACTTC. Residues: CARETGLAGGEQYF.

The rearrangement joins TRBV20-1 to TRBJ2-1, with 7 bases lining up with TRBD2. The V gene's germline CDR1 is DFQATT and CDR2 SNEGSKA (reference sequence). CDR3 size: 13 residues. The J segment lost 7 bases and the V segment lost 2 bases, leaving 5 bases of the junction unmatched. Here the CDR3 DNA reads TGCAGTGCTAGACCGGGAGGCCTGAATGAGCAGTTCTTC. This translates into CSARPGGLNEQFF.

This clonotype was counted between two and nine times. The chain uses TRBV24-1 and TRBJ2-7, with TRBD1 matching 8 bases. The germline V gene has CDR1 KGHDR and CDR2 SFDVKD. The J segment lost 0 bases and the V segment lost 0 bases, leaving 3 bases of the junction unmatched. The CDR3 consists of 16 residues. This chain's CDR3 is CATSDLSDRDSYEQYF. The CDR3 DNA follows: TGTGCCACCAGTGATTTGTCGGACAGGGACTCCTACGAGCAGTACTTC.

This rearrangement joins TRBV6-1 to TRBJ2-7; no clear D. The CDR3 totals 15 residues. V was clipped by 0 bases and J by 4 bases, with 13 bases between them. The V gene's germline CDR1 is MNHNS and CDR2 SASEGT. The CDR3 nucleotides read TGTGCCAGCAGTGAAGCCCCAGGCGCCCAATACGAGCAGTACTTC. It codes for CASSEAPGAQYEQYF.

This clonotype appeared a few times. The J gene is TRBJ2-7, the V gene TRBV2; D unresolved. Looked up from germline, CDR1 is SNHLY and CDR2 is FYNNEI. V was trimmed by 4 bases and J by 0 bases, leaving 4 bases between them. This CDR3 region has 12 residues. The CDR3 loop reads CASSVRSYEQYF. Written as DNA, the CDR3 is TGTGCCAGCAGTGTACGCTCCTACGAGCAGTACTTC.

The CDR3 DNA is TGTGCCAGCAGCTTAATAGGGACCACTAATGAAAAACTGTTTTTT. Protein product: CASSLIGTTNEKLFF. The J gene is TRBJ1-4, the V gene TRBV7-2, with a possible D match to TRBD1 (5 bases). The CDR3 contains 15 residues. The germline V gene encodes CDR1 SGHTA and CDR2 FQGNSA. The germline V and J ends were trimmed by 2 bases and 2 bases, with 9 bases remaining between them.

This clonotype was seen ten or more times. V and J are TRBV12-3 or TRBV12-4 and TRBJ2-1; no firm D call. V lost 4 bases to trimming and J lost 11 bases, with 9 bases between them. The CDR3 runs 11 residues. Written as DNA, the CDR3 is TGTGCCAGCAGTTGGGCCCGTCAGCAGTTCTTC. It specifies CASSWARQQFF.

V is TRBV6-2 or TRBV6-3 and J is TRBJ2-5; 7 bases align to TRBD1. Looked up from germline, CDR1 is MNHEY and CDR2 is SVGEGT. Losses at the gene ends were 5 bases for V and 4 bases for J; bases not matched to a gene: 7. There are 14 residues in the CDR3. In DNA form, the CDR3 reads TGTGCCAGCAGTGCCCCTCCAGGGGGAGAGACCCAGTACTTC. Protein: CASSAPPGGETQYF.

The CDR3: CASRGRAYTGELFF. CDR3 coding DNA: TGTGCCAGCAGAGGGCGGGCTTACACCGGGGAGCTGTTTTTT. The genes are TRBV7-2 and TRBJ2-2, with D possibly TRBD2 on 5 matching bases. V lost 6 bases and J 3 bases, leaving 11 bases between the germline ends. The germline V gene has CDR1 SGHTA and CDR2 FQGNSA. This CDR3 is 14 amino acids long.

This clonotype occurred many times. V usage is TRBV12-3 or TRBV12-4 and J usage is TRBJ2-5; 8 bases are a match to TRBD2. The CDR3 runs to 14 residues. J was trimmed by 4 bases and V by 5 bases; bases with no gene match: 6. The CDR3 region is CASSPGTRGETQYF. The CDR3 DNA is TGTGCCAGCAGTCCCGGGACTAGGGGAGAGACCCAGTACTTC.

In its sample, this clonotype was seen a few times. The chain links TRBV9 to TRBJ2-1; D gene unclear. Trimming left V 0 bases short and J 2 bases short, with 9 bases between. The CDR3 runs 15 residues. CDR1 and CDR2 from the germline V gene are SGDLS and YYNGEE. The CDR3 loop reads CASSVEGSPYNEQFF. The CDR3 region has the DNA TGTGCCAGCAGCGTAGAAGGTTCCCCCTACAATGAGCAGTTCTTC.

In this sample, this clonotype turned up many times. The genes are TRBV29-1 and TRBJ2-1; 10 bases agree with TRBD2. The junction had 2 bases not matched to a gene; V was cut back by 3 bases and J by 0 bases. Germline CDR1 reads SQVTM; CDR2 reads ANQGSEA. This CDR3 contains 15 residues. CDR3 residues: CSVDSSGSSYNEQFF. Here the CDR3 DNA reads TGCAGCGTTGATTCTAGCGGGAGCTCCTACAATGAGCAGTTCTTC.

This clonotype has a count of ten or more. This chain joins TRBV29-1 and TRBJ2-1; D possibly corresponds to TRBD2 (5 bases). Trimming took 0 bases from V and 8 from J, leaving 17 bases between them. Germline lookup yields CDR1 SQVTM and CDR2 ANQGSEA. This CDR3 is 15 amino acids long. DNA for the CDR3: TGCAGCGTTGAAGATCTGGAGTCAGCGGTCTATGAGCAGTTCTTC. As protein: CSVEDLESAVYEQFF.

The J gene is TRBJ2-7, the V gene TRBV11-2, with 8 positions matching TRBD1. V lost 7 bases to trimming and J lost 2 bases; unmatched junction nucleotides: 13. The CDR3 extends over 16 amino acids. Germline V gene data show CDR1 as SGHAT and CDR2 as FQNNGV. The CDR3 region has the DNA TGTGCCAGCACCTCGGGGTGGGGACAGGAGCCCTACGAGCAGTACTTC. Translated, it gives CASTSGWGQEPYEQYF.

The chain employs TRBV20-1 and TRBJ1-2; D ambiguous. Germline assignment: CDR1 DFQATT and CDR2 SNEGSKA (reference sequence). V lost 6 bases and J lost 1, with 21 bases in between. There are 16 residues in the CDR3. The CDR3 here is CSAIDPAQADNYGYTF. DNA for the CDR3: TGCAGTGCCATAGACCCCGCGCAGGCGGATAACTATGGCTACACCTTC.

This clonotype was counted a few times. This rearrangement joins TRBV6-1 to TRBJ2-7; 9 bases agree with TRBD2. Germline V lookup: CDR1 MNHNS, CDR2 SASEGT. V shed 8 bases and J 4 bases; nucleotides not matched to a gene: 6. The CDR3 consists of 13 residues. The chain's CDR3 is CASGFSGSYEQYF. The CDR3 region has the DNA TGTGCCAGCGGCTTTAGCGGGAGTTACGAGCAGTACTTC.

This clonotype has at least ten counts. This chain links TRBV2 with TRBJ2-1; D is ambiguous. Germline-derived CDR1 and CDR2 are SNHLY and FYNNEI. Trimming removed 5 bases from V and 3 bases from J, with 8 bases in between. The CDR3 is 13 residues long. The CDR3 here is CASSTDVYNEQFF. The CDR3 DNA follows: TGTGCCAGCAGTACCGACGTCTACAATGAGCAGTTCTTC.

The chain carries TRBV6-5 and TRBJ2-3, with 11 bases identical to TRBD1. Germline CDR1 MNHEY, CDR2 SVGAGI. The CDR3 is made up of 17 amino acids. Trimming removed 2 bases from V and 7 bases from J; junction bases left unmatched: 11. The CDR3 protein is CASSYHTGQGGENTQYF. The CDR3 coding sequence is TGTGCCAGCAGTTACCACACGGGACAGGGGGGAGAAAATACGCAGTATTTT.

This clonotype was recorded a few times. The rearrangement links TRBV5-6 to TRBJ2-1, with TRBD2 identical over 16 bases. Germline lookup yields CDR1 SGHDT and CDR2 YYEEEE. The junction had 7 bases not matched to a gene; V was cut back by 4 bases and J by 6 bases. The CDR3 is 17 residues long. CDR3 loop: CASSRGTSGGVSNEQFF. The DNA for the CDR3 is TGTGCCAGCAGCAGAGGGACTAGCGGGGGGGTTAGCAATGAGCAGTTCTTC.

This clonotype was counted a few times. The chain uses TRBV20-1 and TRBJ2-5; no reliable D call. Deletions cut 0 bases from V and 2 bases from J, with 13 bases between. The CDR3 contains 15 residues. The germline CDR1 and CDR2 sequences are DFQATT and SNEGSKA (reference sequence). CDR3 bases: TGCAGTGCTAGAGACAACCGGGCCGTTCAAGAGACCCAGTACTTC. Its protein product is CSARDNRAVQETQYF.

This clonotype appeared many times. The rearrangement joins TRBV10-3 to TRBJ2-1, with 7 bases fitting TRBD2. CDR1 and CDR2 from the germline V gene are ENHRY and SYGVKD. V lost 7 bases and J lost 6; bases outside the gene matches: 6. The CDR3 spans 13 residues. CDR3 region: CAITPGGSNEQFF. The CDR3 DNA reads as TGTGCCATCACCCCGGGGGGTTCCAATGAGCAGTTCTTC.

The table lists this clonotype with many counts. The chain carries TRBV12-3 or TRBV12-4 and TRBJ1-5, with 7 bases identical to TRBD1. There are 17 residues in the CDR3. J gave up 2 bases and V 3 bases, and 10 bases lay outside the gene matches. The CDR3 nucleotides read TGTGCCAGCAGTTTCTTTCGTCGACAGGGCGGCAATCAGCCCCAGCATTTT. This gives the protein CASSFFRRQGGNQPQHF.